The 15 T cell receptor beta chains reported below all come from one sample, sequenced in a study of Ad26.COV2.S vaccination and SARS-CoV-2 variants. Measured with immunoSEQ multiplex PCR; TCRdb has only the in-frame clones, and not every one. This table holds hundreds of thousands of clones, over 75% found once. Specified treatment: some 20 received Ad26.COV2.S at low or high dose, single or two shots; 5 received placebo; per-sample allocation not given. After the first vaccine or placebo injection, samples were drawn on day 63. The sequences come from peripheral blood, collected in a trial of Ad26.COV2.S vaccine versus placebo. The receptors were gathered from a person between 18 and 65 years old who received the Ad26.COV2.S COVID-19 vaccine or a placebo.

J is TRBJ2-6 and V is TRBV7-3; D perhaps matches TRBD2 (5 bases). The CDR3 is 15 residues long. Per germline, CDR1 SGHTA and CDR2 FQGTGA. V gave up 3 bases and J gave up 3 bases, with 9 bases separating them. CDR3 region: CASSLEVGGANVLTF. CDR3 sequence (DNA): TGTGCCAGCAGCTTGGAGGTGGGTGGGGCCAACGTCCTGACTTTC.

As for this clone: At one boundary the junction diverges from the germline segment, which might be a read error. The rearrangement joins TRBV7-7 to TRBJ2-3, with 11 positions matching TRBD2. The CDR3 consists of 17 residues. Germline loops: CDR1 SSHAT, CDR2 FNYEAQ (reference sequence). CDR3 sequence: CASSLDGLAGRTDTQYF. CDR3 sequence (DNA): TGTGCTAGCAGCTTAGATGGACTAGCGGGCCGCACAGATACGCAGTATTTT.

V usage is TRBV4-1 and J usage is TRBJ2-3, with D unresolved. V gave up 0 bases and J gave up 0 bases, with 4 bases separating them. Germline values: CDR1 MGHRA, CDR2 YSYEKL. The CDR3 totals 14 residues. DNA of the CDR3: TGCGCCAGCAGCCAAGACCGTAGCACAGATACGCAGTATTTT. Its protein is CASSQDRSTDTQYF.

The chain joins TRBV4-1 to TRBJ2-2, with D perhaps assigned TRBD1 or TRBD2 (5 bases each). Trimming took 5 bases from V and 5 from J, leaving 9 bases between them. Germline values: CDR1 MGHRA, CDR2 YSYEKL. The CDR3 length is 13 residues. DNA of the CDR3: TGCGCCAGCAGCGGAGAGGGGACCGGGGAGCTGTTTTTT. Protein sequence: CASSGEGTGELFF.

The chain is built from TRBV7-3 and TRBJ2-1; D ambiguous. Germline loops: CDR1 SGHTA, CDR2 FQGTGA. V lost 3 bases to trimming and J lost 0 bases, with 3 bases between them. The CDR3 length is 13 residues. CDR3: CASSFSSYNEQFF. CDR3 DNA sequence: TGTGCCAGCAGCTTTAGCTCCTACAATGAGCAGTTCTTC.

Regarding this clone: A junction end diverges from the germline sequence, so it may reflect a read error. This sequence joins TRBV18 and TRBJ1-3; D not certain. There are 14 residues in the CDR3. Germline V gene sequence: CDR1 KGHSH, CDR2 LQKENI. The CDR3 spells CASSPRPSGDTIYF. The CDR3 nucleotides are TGTGCCAGCTCACCTCGACCCTCTGGAGACACCATATATTTT.

The rearrangement uses TRBV7-3 and TRBJ2-3, with D hard to call. CDR3 length equals 15 residues. Germline CDR1 is SGHTA and CDR2 is FQGTGA. V shed 3 bases and J shed 6 bases, with 16 bases lying between them. In nucleotides, the CDR3 is TGTGCCAGCAGCTTCGACCCCCCTCCAATTGATACGCAGTATTTT. Amino acids: CASSFDPPPIDTQYF.

The chain links TRBV7-2 to TRBJ1-4; the D gene is possibly TRBD1 (6 bases). Trimming removed 5 bases at V and 3 bases at J, with 19 bases between. Germline V gene sequence: CDR1 SGHTA, CDR2 FQGNSA. The CDR3 length is 17 residues. This chain's CDR3 is CASSLRQARAANEKLFF. The CDR3 DNA is TGTGCCAGCAGCCTGAGACAGGCCCGGGCGGCTAATGAAAAACTGTTTTTT.

This chain links TRBV2 with TRBJ1-1; D possibly corresponds to TRBD1 (5 bases). Germline lookup yields CDR1 SNHLY and CDR2 FYNNEI. The germline V and J ends were trimmed by 6 bases and 5 bases, with 16 bases remaining between them. The CDR3 spans 14 residues. Here the CDR3 reads CASSIGPGGTEAFF. The CDR3 DNA is TGTGCCAGCAGCATAGGACCGGGGGGAACTGAAGCTTTCTTT.

V usage is TRBV16 and J usage is TRBJ2-3; D ambiguous. The germline gives CDR1 KGHSY, CDR2 FQNENV. V was cut by 1 base and J by 2 bases, with 7 bases left in between. CDR3 length: 14 amino acids. CDR3: CASSQLGITDTQYF. CDR3 coding DNA: TGTGCCAGCAGCCAATTAGGAATCACAGATACGCAGTATTTT. Full variable domain (rest looked up from reference TRBV16 and TRBJ2-3): GEEVAQTPKHLVRGEGQKAKLYCAPIKGHSYVFWYQQVLKNEFKFLISFQNENVFDETGMPKERFSAKCLPNSPCSLEIQATKLEDSAVYFCASSQLGITDTQYFGPGTRLTVL.

The chain recombines TRBV11-2 with TRBJ1-2; 7 nucleotides line up with TRBD1. In germline, CDR1 is SGHAT, CDR2 FQNNGV. CDR3 length: 15 amino acids. Losses at the gene ends were 0 bases for V and 2 bases for J; bases not matched to a gene: 3. The CDR3 DNA is TGTGCCAGCAGCTTAGATCCGGGACAGAACTATGGCTACACCTTC. It is translated as CASSLDPGQNYGYTF.

The J gene is TRBJ1-3, the V gene TRBV2, with D perhaps TRBD1 (6 bases). The germline CDR1 and CDR2 sequences are SNHLY and FYNNEI. V was shortened by 6 bases and J by 8 bases, with 20 bases between the two germline ends. This CDR3 comprises 15 residues. The CDR3 is CASRLALGGGHTIYF. The CDR3 coding sequence is TGTGCCAGCAGATTAGCCCTCGGAGGGGGGCACACCATATATTTT.

With regard to this clone: The germline gene is not matched at one end of the junction; a read error may be the cause. V is TRBV2 and J is TRBJ1-6, with 7 bases matching TRBD1. The CDR3 runs 13 residues. Germline lookup yields CDR1 SNHLY and CDR2 FYNNEI. In DNA, the CDR3 is TGTGCCAGCAGCGAAGACAGGGACTCACCCCTCCACTTT. Its protein is CASSEDRDSPLHF.

This clone was recorded a few times. The chain employs TRBV7-2 and TRBJ1-5; 8 bases agree with TRBD1. Looked up from germline, CDR1 is SGHTA and CDR2 is FQGNSA. V was pared by 0 bases and J by 7 bases, with 5 bases of the junction left unmatched. The CDR3 length is 15 residues. CDR3 region: CASSLASGGGQPQHF. CDR3 DNA sequence: TGTGCCAGCAGCTTAGCGTCAGGGGGCGGGCAGCCCCAGCATTTT.

The gene calls are TRBV7-2 and TRBJ1-1; the D gene is possibly TRBD1 (6 bases). Looked up from germline, CDR1 is SGHTA and CDR2 is FQGNSA. The CDR3 has 13 residues. Trimming removed 8 bases at V and 2 bases at J, with 12 bases between. CDR3 protein: CASGGRVNTEAFF. CDR3 in DNA: TGTGCCAGCGGGGGGCGCGTCAACACTGAAGCTTTCTTT.